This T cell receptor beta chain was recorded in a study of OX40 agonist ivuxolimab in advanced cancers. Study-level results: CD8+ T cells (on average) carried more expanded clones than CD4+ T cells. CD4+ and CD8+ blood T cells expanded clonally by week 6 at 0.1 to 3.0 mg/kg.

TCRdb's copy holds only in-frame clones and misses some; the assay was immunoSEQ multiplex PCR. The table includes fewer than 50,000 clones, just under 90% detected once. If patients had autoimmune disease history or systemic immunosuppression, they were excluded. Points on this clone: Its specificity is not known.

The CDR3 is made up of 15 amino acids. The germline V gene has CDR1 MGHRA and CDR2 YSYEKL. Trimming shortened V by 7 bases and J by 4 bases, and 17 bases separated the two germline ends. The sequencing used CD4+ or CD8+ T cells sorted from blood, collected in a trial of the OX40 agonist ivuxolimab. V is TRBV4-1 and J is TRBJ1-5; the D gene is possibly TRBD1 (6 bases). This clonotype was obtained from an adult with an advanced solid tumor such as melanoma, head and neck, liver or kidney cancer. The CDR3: CASNINQQGNQPQHF. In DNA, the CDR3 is TGCGCCAGCAACATCAATCAACAGGGAAATCAGCCCCAGCATTTT.